This T cell receptor beta chain was sequenced during a study of T cells after yellow fever vaccination. Study-level results: Re-detected after boosting: most primary clones, almost 97% of CD4 and over 80% of CD8. Weaker, the secondary response peaked sooner, at day 5 versus 15. A limited proportion of clonotypes was detected within both the CD4 and CD8 compartments.

Per germline, CDR1 WNHNN and CDR2 SYGVQD (reference sequence). CDR3 length: 13 amino acids. Trimming removed 3 bases from V and 3 bases from J, with 7 bases in between. This clonotype has a handful of counts. Its antigen is unidentified. TCRdb called the 5' RACE reads again in MiXCR, with one record for every CDR3 protein. The table lists some 160,000 distinct CDR3 sequences, around 7.2% of them singletons, with 2.5% in the top ten. The chain recombines TRBV10-1 with TRBJ2-3, with D unresolved. This sequence was found in a man between 18 and 29 years old who received the YFV17D yellow fever vaccine. This sample comprised CD4+ T cells sorted from PBMCs, obtained around 5 days after the first yellow fever vaccination. CDR3: CASSEPATDTQYF. In DNA form, the CDR3 reads TGCGCCAGCAGTGAACCAGCAACAGATACGCAGTATTTT.